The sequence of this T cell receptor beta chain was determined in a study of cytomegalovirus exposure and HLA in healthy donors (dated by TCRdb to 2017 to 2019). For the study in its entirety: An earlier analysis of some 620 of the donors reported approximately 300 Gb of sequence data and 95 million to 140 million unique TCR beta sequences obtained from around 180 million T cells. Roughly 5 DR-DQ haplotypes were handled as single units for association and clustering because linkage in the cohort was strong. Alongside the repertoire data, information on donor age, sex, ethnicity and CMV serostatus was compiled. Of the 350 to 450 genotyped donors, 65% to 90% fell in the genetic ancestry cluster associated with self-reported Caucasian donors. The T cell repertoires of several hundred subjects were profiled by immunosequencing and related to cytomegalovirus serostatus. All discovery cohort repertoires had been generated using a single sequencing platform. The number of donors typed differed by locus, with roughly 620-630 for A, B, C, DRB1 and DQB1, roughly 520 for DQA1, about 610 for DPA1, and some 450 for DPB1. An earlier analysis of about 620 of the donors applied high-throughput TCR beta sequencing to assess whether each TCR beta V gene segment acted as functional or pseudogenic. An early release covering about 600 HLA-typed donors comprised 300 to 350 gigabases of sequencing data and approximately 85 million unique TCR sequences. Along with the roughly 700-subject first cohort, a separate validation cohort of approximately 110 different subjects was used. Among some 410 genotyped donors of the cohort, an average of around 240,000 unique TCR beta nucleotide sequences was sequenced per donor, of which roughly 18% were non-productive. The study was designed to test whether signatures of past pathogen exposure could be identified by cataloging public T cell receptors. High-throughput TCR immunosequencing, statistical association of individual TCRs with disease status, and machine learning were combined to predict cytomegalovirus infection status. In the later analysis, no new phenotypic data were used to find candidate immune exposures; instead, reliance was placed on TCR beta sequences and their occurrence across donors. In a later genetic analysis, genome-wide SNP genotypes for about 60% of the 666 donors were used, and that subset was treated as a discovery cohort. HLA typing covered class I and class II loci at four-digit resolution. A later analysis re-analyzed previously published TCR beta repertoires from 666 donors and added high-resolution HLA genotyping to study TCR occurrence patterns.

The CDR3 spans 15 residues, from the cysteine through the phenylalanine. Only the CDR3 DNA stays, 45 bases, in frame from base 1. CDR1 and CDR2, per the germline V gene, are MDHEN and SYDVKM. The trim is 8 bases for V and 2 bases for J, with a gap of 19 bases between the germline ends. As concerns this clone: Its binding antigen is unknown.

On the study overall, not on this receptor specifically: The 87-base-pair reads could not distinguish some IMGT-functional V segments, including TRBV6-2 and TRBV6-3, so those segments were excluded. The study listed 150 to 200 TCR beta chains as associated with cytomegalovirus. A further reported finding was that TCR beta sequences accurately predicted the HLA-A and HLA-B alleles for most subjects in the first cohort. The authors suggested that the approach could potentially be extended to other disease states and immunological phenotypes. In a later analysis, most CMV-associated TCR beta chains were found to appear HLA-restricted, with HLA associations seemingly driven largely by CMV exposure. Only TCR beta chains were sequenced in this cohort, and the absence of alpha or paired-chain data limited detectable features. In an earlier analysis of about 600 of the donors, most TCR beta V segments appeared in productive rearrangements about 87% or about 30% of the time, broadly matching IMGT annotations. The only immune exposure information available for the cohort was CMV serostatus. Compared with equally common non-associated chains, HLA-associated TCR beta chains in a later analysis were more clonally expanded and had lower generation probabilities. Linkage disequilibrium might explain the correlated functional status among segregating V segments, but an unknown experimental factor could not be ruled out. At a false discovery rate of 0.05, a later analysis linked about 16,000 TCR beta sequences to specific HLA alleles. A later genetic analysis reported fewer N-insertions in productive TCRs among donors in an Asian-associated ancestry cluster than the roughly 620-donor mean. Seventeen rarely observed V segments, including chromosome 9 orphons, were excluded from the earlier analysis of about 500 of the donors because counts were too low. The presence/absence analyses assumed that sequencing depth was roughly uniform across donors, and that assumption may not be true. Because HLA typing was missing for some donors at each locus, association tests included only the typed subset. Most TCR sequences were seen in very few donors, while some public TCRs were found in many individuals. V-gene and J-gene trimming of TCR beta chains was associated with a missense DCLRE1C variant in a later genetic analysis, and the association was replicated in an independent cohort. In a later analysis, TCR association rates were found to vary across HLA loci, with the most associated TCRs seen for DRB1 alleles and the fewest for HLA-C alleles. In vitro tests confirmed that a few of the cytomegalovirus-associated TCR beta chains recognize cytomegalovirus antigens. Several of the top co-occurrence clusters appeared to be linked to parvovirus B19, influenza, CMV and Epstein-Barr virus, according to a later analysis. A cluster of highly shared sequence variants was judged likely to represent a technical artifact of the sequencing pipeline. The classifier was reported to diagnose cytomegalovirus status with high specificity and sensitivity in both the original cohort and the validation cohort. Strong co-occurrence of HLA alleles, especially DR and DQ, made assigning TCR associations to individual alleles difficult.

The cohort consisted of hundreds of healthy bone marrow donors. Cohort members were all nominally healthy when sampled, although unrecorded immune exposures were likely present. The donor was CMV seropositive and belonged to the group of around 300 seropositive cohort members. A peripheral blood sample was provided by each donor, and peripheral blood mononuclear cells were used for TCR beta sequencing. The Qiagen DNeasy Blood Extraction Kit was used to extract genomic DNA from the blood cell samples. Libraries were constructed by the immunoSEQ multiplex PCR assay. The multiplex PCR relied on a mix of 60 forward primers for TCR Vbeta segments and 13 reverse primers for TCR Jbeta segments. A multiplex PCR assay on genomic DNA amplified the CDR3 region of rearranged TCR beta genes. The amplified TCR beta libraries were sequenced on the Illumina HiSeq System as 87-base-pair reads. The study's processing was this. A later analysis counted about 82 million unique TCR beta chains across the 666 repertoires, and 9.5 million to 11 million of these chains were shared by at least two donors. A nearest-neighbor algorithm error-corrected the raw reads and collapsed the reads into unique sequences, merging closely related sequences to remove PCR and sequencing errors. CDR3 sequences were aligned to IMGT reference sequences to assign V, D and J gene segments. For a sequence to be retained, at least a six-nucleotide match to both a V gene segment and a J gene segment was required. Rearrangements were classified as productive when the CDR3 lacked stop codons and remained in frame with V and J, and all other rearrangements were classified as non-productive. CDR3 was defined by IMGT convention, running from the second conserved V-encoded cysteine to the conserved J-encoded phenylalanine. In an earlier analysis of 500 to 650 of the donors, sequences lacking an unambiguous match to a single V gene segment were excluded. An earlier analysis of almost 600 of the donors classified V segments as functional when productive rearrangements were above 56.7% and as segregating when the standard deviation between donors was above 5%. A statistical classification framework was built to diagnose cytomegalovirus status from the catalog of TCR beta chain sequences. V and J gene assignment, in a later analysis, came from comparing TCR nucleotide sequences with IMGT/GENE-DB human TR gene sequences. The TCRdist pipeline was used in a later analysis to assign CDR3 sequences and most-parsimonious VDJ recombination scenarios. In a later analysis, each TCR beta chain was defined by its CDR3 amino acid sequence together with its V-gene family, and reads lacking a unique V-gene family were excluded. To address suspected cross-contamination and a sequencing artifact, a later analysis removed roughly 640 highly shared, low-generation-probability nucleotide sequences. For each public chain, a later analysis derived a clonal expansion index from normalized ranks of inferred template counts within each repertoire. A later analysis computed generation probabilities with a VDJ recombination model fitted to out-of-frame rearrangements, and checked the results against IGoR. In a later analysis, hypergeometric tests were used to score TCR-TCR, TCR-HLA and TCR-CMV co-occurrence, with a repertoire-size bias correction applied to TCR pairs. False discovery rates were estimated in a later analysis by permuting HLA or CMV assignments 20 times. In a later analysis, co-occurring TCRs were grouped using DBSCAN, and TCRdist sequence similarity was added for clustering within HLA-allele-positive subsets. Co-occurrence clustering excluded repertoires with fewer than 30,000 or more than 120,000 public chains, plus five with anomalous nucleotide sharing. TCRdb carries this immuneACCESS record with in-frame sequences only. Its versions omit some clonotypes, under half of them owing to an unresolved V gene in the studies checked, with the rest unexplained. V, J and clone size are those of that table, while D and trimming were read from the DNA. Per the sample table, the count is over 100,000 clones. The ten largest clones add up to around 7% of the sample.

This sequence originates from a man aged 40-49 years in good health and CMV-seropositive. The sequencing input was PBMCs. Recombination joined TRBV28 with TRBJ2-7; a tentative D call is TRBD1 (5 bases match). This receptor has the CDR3 CASYSGFGAAYEQYF. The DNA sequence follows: TGTGCCAGCTATAGTGGGTTTGGGGCCGCCTACGAGCAGTACTTC.